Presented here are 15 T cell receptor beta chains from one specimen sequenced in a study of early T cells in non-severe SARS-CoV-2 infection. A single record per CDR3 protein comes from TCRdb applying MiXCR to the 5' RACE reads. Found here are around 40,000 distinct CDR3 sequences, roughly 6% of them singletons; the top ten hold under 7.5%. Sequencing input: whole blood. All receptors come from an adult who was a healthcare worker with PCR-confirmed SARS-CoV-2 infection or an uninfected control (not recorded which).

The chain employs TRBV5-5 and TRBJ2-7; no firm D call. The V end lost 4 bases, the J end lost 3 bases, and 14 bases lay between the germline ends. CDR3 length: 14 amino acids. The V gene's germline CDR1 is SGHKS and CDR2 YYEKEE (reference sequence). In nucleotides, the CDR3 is TGTGCCAGCAGCCTTCGTGCCGGAGTCTACGAGCAGTACTTC. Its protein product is CASSLRAGVYEQYF. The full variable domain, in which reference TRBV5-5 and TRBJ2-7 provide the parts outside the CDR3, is DAGVTQSPTHLIKTRGQQVTLRCSPISGHKSVSWYQQVLGQGPQFIFQYYEKEERGRGNFPDRFSARQFPNYSSELNVNALLLGDSALYLCASSLRAGVYEQYFGPGTRLTVT.

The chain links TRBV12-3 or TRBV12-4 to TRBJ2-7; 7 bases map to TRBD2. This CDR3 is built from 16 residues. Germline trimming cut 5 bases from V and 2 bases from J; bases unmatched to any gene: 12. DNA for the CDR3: TGTGCCAGCAGTCCTTATAACAAGGGAGGGACCTACGAGCAGTACTTC. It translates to CASSPYNKGGTYEQYF.

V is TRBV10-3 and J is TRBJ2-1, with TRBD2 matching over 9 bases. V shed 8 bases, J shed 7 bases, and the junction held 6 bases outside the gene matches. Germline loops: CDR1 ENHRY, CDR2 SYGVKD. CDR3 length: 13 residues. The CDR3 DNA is TGTGCCATCGGCGGGACTAGCAGGAATGAGCAGTTCTTC. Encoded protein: CAIGGTSRNEQFF.

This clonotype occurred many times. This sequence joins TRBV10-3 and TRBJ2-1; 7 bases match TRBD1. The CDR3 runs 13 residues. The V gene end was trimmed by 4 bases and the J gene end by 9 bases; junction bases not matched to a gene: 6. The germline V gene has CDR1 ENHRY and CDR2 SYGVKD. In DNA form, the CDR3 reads TGTGCCATCAGTGGGGGGACAGAACTTGAGCAGTTCTTC. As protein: CAISGGTELEQFF.

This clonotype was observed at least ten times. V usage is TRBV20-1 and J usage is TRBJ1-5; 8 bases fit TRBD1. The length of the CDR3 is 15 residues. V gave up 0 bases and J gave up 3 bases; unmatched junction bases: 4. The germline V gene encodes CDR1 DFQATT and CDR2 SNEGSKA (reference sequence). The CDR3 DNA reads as TGCAGTGCTAGAGATGTGACAGGGGACAATCAGCCCCAGCATTTT. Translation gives CSARDVTGDNQPQHF.

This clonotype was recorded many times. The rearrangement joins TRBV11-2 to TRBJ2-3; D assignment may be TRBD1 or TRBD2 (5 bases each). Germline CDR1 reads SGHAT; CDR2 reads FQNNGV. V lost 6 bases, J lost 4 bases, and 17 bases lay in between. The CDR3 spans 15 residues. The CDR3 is CASRGLRDGSDTQYF. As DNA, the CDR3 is TGTGCCAGCAGGGGGCTCCGGGACGGATCAGATACGCAGTATTTT.

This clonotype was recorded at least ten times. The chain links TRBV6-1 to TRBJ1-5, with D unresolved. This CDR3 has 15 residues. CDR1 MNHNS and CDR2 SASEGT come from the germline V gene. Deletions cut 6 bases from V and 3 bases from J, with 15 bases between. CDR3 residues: CASRPGGGFNQPQHF. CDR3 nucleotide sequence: TGTGCCAGCAGGCCCGGAGGCGGGTTCAATCAGCCCCAGCATTTT.

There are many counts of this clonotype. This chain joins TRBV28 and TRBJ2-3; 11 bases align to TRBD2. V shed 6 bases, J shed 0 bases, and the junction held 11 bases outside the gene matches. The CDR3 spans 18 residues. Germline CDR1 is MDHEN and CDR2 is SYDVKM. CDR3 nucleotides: TGTGCCAGCAGAAAAGCTAGCGGGAGGCATTTTAGCACAGATACGCAGTATTTT. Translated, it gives CASRKASGRHFSTDTQYF.

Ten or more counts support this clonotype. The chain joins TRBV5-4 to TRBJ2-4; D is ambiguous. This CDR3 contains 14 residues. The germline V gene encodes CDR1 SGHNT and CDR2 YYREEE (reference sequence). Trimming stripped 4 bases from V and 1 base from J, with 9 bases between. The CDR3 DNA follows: TGTGCCAGCAGCGCCGAGACTGCCAAAAACATTCAGTACTTC. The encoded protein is CASSAETAKNIQYF.

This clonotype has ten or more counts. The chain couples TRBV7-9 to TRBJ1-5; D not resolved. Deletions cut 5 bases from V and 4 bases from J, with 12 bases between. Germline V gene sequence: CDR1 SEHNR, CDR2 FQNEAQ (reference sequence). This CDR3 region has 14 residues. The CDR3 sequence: CASSLGSTNQPQHF. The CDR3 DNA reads TGTGCCAGCAGCCTCGGCAGTACTAATCAGCCCCAGCATTTT.

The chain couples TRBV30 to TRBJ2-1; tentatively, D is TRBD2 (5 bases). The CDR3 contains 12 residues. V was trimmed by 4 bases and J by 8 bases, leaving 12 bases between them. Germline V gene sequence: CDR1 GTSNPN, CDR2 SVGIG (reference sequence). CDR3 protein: CAWTRGFDEQFF. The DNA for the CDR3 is TGTGCCTGGACGAGAGGGTTCGATGAGCAGTTCTTC.

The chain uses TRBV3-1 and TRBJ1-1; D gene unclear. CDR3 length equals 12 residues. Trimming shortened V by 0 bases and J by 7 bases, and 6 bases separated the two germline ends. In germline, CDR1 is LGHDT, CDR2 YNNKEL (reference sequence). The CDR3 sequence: CASSQDYSEAFF. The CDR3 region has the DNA TGTGCCAGCAGCCAAGATTACAGTGAAGCTTTCTTT.

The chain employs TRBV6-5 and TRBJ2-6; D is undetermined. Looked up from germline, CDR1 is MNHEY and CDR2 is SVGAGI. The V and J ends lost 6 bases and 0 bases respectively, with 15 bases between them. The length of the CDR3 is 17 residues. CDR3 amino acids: CASSSSPYFSGANVLTF. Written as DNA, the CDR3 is TGTGCCAGCAGCAGCAGCCCGTATTTCTCTGGGGCCAACGTCCTGACTTTC.

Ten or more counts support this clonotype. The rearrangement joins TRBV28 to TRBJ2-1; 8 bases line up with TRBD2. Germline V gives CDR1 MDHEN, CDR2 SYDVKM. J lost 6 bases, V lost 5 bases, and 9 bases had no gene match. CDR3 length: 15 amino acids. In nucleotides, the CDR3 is TGTGCCAGCAGTCGGGGGGGACTAACGGTCAATGAGCAGTTCTTC. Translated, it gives CASSRGGLTVNEQFF.

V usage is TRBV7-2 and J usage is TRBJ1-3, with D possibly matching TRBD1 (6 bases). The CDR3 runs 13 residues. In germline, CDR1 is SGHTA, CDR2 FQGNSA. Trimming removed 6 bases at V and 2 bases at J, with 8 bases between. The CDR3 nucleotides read TGTGCCAGCAGACAGGGAGCTGGAAACACCATATATTTT. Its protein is CASRQGAGNTIYF.